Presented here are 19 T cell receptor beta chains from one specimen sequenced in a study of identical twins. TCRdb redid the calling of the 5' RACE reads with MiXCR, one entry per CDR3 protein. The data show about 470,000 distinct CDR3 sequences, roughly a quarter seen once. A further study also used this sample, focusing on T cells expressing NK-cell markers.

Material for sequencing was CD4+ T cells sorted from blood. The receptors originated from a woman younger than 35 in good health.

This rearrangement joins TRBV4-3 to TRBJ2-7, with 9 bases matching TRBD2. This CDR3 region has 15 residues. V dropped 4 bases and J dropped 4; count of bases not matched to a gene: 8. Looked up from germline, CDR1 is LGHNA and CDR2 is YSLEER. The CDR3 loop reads CASSLQPGLAYEQYF. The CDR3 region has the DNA TGCGCCAGCAGCCTCCAACCGGGACTAGCTTACGAGCAGTACTTC.

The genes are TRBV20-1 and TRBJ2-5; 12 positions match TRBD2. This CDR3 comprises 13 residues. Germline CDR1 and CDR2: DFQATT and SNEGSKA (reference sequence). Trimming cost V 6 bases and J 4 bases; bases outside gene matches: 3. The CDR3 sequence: CSALTSGGETQYF. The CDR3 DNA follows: TGCAGTGCCCTGACTAGCGGGGGAGAGACCCAGTACTTC.

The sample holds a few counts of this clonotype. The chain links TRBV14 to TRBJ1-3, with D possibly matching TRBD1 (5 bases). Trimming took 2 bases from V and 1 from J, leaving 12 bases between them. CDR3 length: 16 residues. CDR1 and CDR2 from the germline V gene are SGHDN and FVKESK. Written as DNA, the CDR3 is TGTGCCAGCAGCCAACCGGGACCGCTATCTGGAAACACCATATATTTT. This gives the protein CASSQPGPLSGNTIYF.

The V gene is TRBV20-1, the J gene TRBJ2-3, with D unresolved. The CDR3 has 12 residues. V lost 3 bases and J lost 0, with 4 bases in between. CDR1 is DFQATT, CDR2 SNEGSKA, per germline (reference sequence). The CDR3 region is CSARASTDTQYF. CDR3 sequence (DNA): TGCAGTGCTAGGGCCAGCACAGATACGCAGTATTTT.

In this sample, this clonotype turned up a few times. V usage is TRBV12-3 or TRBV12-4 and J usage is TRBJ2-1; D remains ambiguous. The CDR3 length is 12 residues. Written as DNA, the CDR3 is TGTGCTCTGATTGCTTCCTACAATGAGCAGTTCTTC. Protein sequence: CALIASYNEQFF.

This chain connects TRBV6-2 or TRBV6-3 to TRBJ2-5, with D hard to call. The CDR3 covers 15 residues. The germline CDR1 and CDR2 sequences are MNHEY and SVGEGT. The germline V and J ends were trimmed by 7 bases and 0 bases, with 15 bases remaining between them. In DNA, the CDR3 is TGTGCCAGCACCCCCTTGGGTGTGGACCAAGAGACCCAGTACTTC. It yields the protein CASTPLGVDQETQYF.

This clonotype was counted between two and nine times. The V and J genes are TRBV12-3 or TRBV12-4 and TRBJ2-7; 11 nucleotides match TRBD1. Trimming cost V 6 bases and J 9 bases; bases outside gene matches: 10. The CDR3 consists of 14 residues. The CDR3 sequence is CASSLGQGGNRQYF. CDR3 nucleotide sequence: TGTGCCAGCAGCTTGGGACAGGGGGGCAATCGGCAGTACTTC.

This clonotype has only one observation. CDR3 sequence (DNA): TGCAGTGCTACCCGACGGAAACAGATGTACGAGCAGTACTTC. It codes for CSATRRKQMYEQYF. The V call is TRBV20-1, the J call TRBJ2-7, with D uncertain. Per the germline V gene, CDR1 is DFQATT and CDR2 is SNEGSKA (reference sequence). The CDR3 consists of 14 residues. V gave up 4 bases and J gave up 4 bases, with 17 bases separating them.

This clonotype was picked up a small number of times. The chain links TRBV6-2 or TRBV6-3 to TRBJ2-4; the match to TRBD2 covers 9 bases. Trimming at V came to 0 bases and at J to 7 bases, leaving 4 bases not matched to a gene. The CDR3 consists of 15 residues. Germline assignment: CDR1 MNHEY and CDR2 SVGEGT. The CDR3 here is CASSYSGTSNNIQYF. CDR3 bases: TGTGCCAGCAGTTACTCGGGGACTAGCAACAACATTCAGTACTTC.

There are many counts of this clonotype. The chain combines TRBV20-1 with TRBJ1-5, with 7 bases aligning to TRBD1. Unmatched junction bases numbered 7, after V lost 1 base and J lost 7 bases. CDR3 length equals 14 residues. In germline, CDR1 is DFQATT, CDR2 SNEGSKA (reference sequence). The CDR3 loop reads CSARVSQGNQPQHF. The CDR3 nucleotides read TGCAGTGCTAGAGTGTCACAGGGGAACCAGCCCCAGCATTTT.

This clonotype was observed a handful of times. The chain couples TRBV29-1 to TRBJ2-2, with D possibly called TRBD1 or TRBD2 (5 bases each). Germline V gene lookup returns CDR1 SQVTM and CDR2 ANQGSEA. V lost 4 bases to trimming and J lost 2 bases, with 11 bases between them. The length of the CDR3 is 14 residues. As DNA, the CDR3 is TGCAGCGTTGTACGGGGCTTTAACACCGGGGAGCTGTTTTTT. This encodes CSVVRGFNTGELFF.

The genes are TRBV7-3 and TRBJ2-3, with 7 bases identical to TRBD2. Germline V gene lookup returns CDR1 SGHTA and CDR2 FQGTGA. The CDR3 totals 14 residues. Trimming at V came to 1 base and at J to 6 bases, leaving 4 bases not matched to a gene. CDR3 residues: CASSLSLAEDTQYF. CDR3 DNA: TGTGCCAGCAGCTTAAGTCTAGCGGAGGATACGCAGTATTTT.

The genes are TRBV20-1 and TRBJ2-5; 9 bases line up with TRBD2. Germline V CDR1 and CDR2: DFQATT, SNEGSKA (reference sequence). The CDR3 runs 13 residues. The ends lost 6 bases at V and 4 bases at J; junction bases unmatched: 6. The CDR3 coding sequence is TGCAGTGCCATAGCGGGGGCTGCAGAGACCCAGTACTTC. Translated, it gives CSAIAGAAETQYF.

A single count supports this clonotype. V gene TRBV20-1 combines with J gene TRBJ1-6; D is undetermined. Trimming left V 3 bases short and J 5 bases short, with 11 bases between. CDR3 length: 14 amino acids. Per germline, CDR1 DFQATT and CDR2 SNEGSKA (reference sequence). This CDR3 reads CSASPTGDNSPLHF. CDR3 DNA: TGCAGTGCTAGCCCGACCGGGGATAATTCACCCCTCCACTTT.

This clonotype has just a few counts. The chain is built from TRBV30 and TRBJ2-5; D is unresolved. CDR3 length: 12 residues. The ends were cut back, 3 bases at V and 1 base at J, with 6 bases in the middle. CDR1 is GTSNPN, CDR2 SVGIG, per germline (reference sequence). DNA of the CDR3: TGTGCCTGGAGCCGCGGCCAAGAGACCCAGTACTTC. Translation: CAWSRGQETQYF. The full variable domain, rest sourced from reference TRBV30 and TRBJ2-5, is SQTIHQWPATLVQPVGSPLSLECTVEGTSNPNLYWYRQAAGRGLQLLFYSVGIGQISSEVPQNLSASRPQDRQFILSSKKLLLSDSGFYLCAWSRGQETQYFGPGTRLLVL.

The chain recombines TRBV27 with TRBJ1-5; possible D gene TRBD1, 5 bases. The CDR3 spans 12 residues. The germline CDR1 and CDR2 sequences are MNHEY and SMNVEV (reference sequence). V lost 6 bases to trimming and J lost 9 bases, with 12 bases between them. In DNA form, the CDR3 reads TGTGCCAGCAGCCCCACCGGGGGGCCCCAGCATTTT. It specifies CASSPTGGPQHF.

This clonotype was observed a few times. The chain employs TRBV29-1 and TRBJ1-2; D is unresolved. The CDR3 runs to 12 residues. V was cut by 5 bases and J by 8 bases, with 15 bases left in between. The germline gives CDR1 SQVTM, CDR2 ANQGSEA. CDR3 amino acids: CSVKASTVGYTF. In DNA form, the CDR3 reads TGCAGCGTTAAAGCATCAACCGTGGGCTACACCTTC. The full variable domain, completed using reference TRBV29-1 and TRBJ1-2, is SAVISQKPSRDICQRGTSLTIQCQVDSQVTMMFWYRQQPGQSLTLIATANQGSEATYESGFVIDKFPISRPNLTFSTLTVSNMSPEDSSIYLCSVKASTVGYTFGSGTRLTVV.

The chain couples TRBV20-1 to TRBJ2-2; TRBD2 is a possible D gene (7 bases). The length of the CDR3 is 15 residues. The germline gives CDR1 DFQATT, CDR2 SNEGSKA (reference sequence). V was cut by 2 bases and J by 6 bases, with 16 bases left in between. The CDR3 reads CSARPSGGRSGELFF. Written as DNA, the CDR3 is TGCAGTGCTAGACCCTCGGGGGGCCGATCCGGGGAGCTGTTTTTT.

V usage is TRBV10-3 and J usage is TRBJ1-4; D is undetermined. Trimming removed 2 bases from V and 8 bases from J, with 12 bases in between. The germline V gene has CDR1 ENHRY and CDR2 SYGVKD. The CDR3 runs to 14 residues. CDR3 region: CAISEPRKGEKLFF. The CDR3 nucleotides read TGTGCCATCAGTGAGCCCCGAAAAGGGGAAAAACTGTTTTTT.